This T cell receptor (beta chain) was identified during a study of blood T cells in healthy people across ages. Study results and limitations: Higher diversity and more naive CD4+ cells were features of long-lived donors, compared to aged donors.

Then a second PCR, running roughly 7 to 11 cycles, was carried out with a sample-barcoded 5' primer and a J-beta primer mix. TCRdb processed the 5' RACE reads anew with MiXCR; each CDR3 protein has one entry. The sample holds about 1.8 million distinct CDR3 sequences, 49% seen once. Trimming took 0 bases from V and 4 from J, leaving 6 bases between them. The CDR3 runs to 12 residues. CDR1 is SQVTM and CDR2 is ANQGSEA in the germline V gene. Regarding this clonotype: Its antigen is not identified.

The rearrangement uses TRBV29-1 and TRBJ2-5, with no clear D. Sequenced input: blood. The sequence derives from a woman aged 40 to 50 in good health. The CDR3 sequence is CSVEDWRETQYF. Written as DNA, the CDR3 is TGCAGCGTTGAAGATTGGCGAGAGACCCAGTACTTC.